The 25 T cell receptor beta chains given below trace back to one sample, sequenced in a study of T cell repertoires in cytomegalovirus infection. These TCRs' antigens remain unknown. TCRdb passed the reads through MiXCR, listing each CDR3 protein once. The profile covers about 770,000 distinct CDR3 sequences, with 25% to 35% appearing a single time and around 13% taken by the ten largest. The specimen was cultured CD8+ T cells from PBMCs, collected from culture after CMV antigen stimulation. All receptors come from a human donor in good health (CMV status not recorded). Some clones in this sample may be carry-over from other donors' samples.

This clonotype has a count of ten or more. The rearrangement joins TRBV7-9 to TRBJ2-5, with a tentative D call TRBD2 (6 bases). Trimming removed 5 bases at V and 6 bases at J, with 7 bases between. CDR3 length: 11 residues. Germline V gene sequence: CDR1 SEHNR, CDR2 FQNEAQ (reference sequence). In DNA, the CDR3 is TGTGCCAGCAGCGGAGGGCAGACCCAGTACTTC. Translated: CASSGGQTQYF.

CDR3 sequence reads: CASSPRPGTGLGNTIYF. The DNA of the CDR3 is TGTGCCAGCAGCCCCCGTCCGGGGACAGGGCTAGGAAACACCATATATTTT. This rearrangement joins TRBV7-6 to TRBJ1-3, with 9 bases aligning to TRBD1. This CDR3 is 17 amino acids long. CDR1 is SGHVS, CDR2 FNYEAQ, per germline. V was clipped by 5 bases and J by 4 bases; unmatched bases: 12.

This clonotype was picked up many times. The chain uses TRBV2 and TRBJ2-1; the match to TRBD2 covers 12 bases. The CDR3 runs 18 residues. Germline-derived CDR1 and CDR2 are SNHLY and FYNNEI. V lost 4 bases, J lost 8 bases, and 15 bases stayed unmatched. The CDR3 loop is CASSVNRPLAGGPDEQFF. The CDR3 DNA reads TGTGCCAGCAGTGTGAATCGGCCTCTAGCGGGGGGGCCTGATGAGCAGTTCTTC.

This rearrangement joins TRBV7-9 to TRBJ1-6; D remains ambiguous. Trimming stripped 1 base from V and 9 bases from J, with 19 bases between. Germline V gene sequence: CDR1 SEHNR, CDR2 FQNEAQ (reference sequence). CDR3 length: 17 amino acids. The CDR3 loop reads CASSLVARAGGASPLHF. In DNA, the CDR3 is TGTGCCAGCAGCTTAGTGGCAAGGGCAGGAGGCGCTTCACCCCTCCACTTT.

The chain couples TRBV6-5 to TRBJ2-1, with TRBD2 matching over 10 bases. V gave up 0 bases and J gave up 6 bases; unmatched junction bases: 2. The CDR3 has 15 amino acids. Germline V gives CDR1 MNHEY, CDR2 SVGAGI. CDR3 DNA sequence: TGTGCCAGCAGTTACTCAGCGGGGGGGCGCAATGAGCAGTTCTTC. This sequence encodes CASSYSAGGRNEQFF.

The V and J genes are TRBV6-6 and TRBJ1-3; 8 bases align to TRBD1. There are 19 residues in the CDR3. In germline, CDR1 is MNHNY, CDR2 SVGAGI (reference sequence). The V gene end was trimmed by 0 bases and the J gene end by 4 bases; junction bases not matched to a gene: 14. CDR3 in DNA: TGTGCCAGCAGTTACTCCCTCTCCAGGGGGCGATTAAAAGGAAACACCATATATTTT. It yields the protein CASSYSLSRGRLKGNTIYF.

The chain has TRBV19 and TRBJ2-1; D not certain. V was pared by 7 bases and J by 10 bases, with 11 bases between. The CDR3 covers 11 residues. Germline loops: CDR1 LNHDA, CDR2 SQIVND (reference sequence). CDR3 nucleotide sequence: TGTGCCAGTATCTTCCTCGGGGAGCAGTTCTTC. It is translated as CASIFLGEQFF.

This clonotype was picked up a small number of times. The rearrangement links TRBV7-6 to TRBJ1-6; the D gene is possibly TRBD1 (5 bases). The CDR3 totals 15 residues. V was trimmed by 8 bases and J by 7 bases, leaving 18 bases between them. Germline V gene lookup returns CDR1 SGHVS and CDR2 FNYEAQ. For the CDR3, the DNA is TGTGCCAGCGGCGCCATCGGGACGCCGAATTCACCCCTCCACTTT. Protein: CASGAIGTPNSPLHF.

The chain is built from TRBV4-1 and TRBJ1-5; 7 nucleotides align to TRBD1. The CDR3 contains 17 residues. J lost 6 bases, V lost 0 bases, and 11 bases had no gene match. The germline CDR1 and CDR2 sequences are MGHRA and YSYEKL. The CDR3, as DNA: TGCGCCAGCAGCCAAGATCCCCCCCAGGGGGACGGTCAGCCCCAGCATTTT. This codes for CASSQDPPQGDGQPQHF.

The gene calls are TRBV10-3 and TRBJ2-2; tentative D call: TRBD1 (6 bases). The germline V and J ends were trimmed by 8 bases and 9 bases, with 13 bases remaining between them. The CDR3 contains 12 residues. In germline, CDR1 is ENHRY, CDR2 SYGVKD. The CDR3 reads CAIPRWDRELFF. CDR3 coding DNA: TGTGCCATCCCAAGGTGGGACAGGGAGCTGTTTTTT.

Many counts were recorded for this clonotype. V is TRBV25-1 and J is TRBJ2-1; tentative D call: TRBD2 (5 bases). Trimming took 4 bases from V and 1 from J, leaving 8 bases between them. Germline CDR1 is MGHDK and CDR2 is SYGVNS. The CDR3 is 14 amino acids. The CDR3 nucleotides are TGTGCCAGCAGTGTACGGGAATCCTACAATGAGCAGTTCTTC. This translates into CASSVRESYNEQFF.

This clonotype was seen only a few times. The V call is TRBV7-9, the J call TRBJ1-3, with D unclear. Germline V gene data show CDR1 as SEHNR and CDR2 as FQNEAQ (reference sequence). V shed 3 bases and J shed 2 bases, with 8 bases lying between them. This CDR3 region has 14 residues. CDR3 sequence reads: CASSFTSPGNTIYF. CDR3 DNA: TGTGCCAGCAGCTTCACCTCACCTGGAAACACCATATATTTT.

The genes are TRBV27 and TRBJ1-2, with unresolved D. The CDR3 covers 14 residues. Trimming left V 5 bases short and J 3 bases short, with 13 bases between. Germline-derived CDR1 and CDR2 are MNHEY and SMNVEV (reference sequence). Written as DNA, the CDR3 is TGTGCCAGCAGTCCCCGTCGAGGTGACTATGGCTACACCTTC. Translated, it gives CASSPRRGDYGYTF.

The V call is TRBV28, the J call TRBJ1-1; 7 bases match TRBD1. V dropped 4 bases and J dropped 0; count of bases not matched to a gene: 5. The germline gives CDR1 MDHEN, CDR2 SYDVKM. The CDR3 contains 15 residues. The CDR3 here is CASSSGQVLNTEAFF. In DNA, the CDR3 is TGTGCCAGCAGTTCAGGACAGGTTTTGAACACTGAAGCTTTCTTT.

This chain links TRBV7-6 with TRBJ1-4; D is ambiguous. V lost 2 bases to trimming and J lost 5 bases, with 6 bases between them. This CDR3 is built from 13 residues. CDR1 is SGHVS, CDR2 FNYEAQ, per germline. DNA for the CDR3: TGTGCCAGCAGCTTAAATTTGAATGAAAAACTGTTTTTT. This translates into CASSLNLNEKLFF.

This clonotype was detected many times. The rearrangement links TRBV7-9 to TRBJ2-2; weak D call: TRBD2 (6 bases). The CDR3 is 14 amino acids. Germline CDR1 reads SEHNR; CDR2 reads FQNEAQ (reference sequence). Trimming removed 5 bases from V and 3 bases from J, with 10 bases in between. The CDR3 here is CASSRGRYTGELFF. The CDR3 nucleotides read TGTGCCAGCAGCCGAGGGAGGTACACCGGGGAGCTGTTTTTT.

CDR3 sequence (DNA): TGTGCCAGCAGCCATTGGGGAATACAGGGAGGGGAAGCTTTCTTT. This encodes CASSHWGIQGGEAFF. This sequence joins TRBV7-6 and TRBJ1-1; TRBD1 might be the D (6 bases). The CDR3 consists of 15 residues. Germline CDR1 reads SGHVS; CDR2 reads FNYEAQ. Trimming cost V 5 bases and J 8 bases, with 21 bases left between them.

V and J are TRBV4-3 and TRBJ2-2; 11 nucleotides match TRBD2. This CDR3 is 19 amino acids long. J gave up 1 base and V 1 base, and 8 bases lay outside the gene matches. The germline CDR1 and CDR2 sequences are LGHNA and YSLEER. As DNA, the CDR3 is TGCGCCAGCAGCCAAGTCCCCCTTACTAGCGGGGGGAACACCGGGGAGCTGTTTTTT. Translation gives CASSQVPLTSGGNTGELFF.

This clonotype was seen more than once but under ten times. The V gene is TRBV6-5, the J gene TRBJ2-7; 8 nucleotides line up with TRBD1. Per germline, CDR1 MNHEY and CDR2 SVGAGI. J gave up 3 bases and V 6 bases, and 19 bases lay outside the gene matches. The CDR3 runs to 18 residues. This CDR3 reads CASSPSGRLGQGGYEQYV. The CDR3 DNA reads TGTGCCAGCAGCCCTTCAGGGAGGCTCGGACAGGGAGGCTACGAGCAGTACGTC.

The chain recombines TRBV29-1 with TRBJ2-5, with 7 bases matching TRBD1. The CDR3 length is 14 residues. V was pared by 7 bases and J by 2 bases, with 10 bases of the junction left unmatched. CDR1 is SQVTM, CDR2 ANQGSEA, per germline. The CDR3 DNA reads TGCAGCGCAAAACAGACAGGGCTACAAGAGACCCAGTACTTC. Translated: CSAKQTGLQETQYF.

This clonotype has ten or more counts. This chain joins TRBV7-2 and TRBJ2-6, with 9 positions matching TRBD1. V gave up 0 bases and J gave up 0 bases; unmatched junction bases: 3. Germline assignment: CDR1 SGHTA and CDR2 FQGNSA. The length of the CDR3 is 18 residues. The CDR3 DNA follows: TGTGCCAGCAGCTTAGCGGGACAGGGATTCTCTGGGGCCAACGTCCTGACTTTC. Translating gives CASSLAGQGFSGANVLTF.

V gene TRBV20-1 combines with J gene TRBJ1-1; 8 bases are a match to TRBD1. V shed 3 bases, J shed 4 bases, and the junction held 10 bases outside the gene matches. CDR1 is DFQATT and CDR2 is SNEGSKA in the germline V gene (reference sequence). The CDR3 has 15 amino acids. The CDR3: CSASAGGAESTEAFF. CDR3 DNA: TGCAGTGCTAGTGCAGGGGGCGCTGAGAGCACTGAAGCTTTCTTT.

The J gene is TRBJ1-2, the V gene TRBV12-3 or TRBV12-4; TRBD1 matches 8 bases. The CDR3 covers 14 residues. Germline trimming cut 8 bases from V and 8 bases from J; bases unmatched to any gene: 13. Written as DNA, the CDR3 is TGTGCCAGCTGCTGTTGGACAGGGTATCGGGGCTACACCTTC. This sequence encodes CASCCWTGYRGYTF.

The table lists this clonotype with a few counts. The chain couples TRBV6-2 or TRBV6-3 to TRBJ2-4; TRBD1 agrees at 8 bases. The CDR3 extends over 17 amino acids. Losses at the gene ends were 5 bases for V and 1 base for J; bases not matched to a gene: 10. Germline values: CDR1 MNHEY, CDR2 SVGEGT. This chain's CDR3 is CASSHGQGGMAKNIQYF. CDR3 DNA: TGTGCCAGCAGTCACGGACAGGGTGGAATGGCCAAAAACATTCAGTACTTC.

This clonotype appeared a few times. J is TRBJ2-1 and V is TRBV29-1; 7 nucleotides match TRBD2. The CDR3 has 13 residues. Unmatched junction bases numbered 3, after V lost 4 bases and J lost 3 bases. The germline gives CDR1 SQVTM, CDR2 ANQGSEA. The CDR3 spells CSVVGGNYNEQFF. The CDR3 DNA sequence: TGCAGCGTTGTGGGGGGGAACTACAATGAGCAGTTCTTC.